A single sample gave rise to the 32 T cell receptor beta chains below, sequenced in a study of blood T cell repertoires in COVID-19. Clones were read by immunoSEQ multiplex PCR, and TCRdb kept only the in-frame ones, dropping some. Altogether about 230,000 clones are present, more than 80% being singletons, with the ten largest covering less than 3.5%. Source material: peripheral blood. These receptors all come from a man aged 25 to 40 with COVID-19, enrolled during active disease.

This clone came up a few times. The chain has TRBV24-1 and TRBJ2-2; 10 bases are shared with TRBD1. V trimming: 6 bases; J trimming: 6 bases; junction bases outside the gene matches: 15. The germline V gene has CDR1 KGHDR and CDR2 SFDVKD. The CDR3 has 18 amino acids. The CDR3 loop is CATSPHNSQGQGSGELFF. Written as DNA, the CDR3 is TGTGCCACCAGTCCCCACAACTCCCAGGGACAGGGGTCCGGGGAGCTGTTTTTT.

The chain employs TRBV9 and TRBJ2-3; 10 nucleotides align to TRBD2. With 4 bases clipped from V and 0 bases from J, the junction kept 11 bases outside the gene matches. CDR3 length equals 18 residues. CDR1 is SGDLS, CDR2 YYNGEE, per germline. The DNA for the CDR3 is TGTGCCAGCAGCCCCCAAGCGGGAGGGTTCTTAAGCACAGATACGCAGTATTTT. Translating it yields CASSPQAGGFLSTDTQYF.

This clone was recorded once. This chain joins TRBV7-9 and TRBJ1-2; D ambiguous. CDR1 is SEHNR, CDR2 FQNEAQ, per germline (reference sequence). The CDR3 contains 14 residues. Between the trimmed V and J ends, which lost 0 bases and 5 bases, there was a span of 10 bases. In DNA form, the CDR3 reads TGTGCCAGCAGCTTAGCGAGGGTAGAGTATGGCTACACCTTC. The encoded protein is CASSLARVEYGYTF.

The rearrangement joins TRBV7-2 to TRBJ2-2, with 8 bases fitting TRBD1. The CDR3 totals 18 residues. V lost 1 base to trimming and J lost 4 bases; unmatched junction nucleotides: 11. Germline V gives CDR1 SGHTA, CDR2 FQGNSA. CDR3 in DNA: TGTGCCAGCAGCTTAGTAGGGGGAGGACAGGGTCCCACCGGGGAGCTGTTTTTT. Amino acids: CASSLVGGGQGPTGELFF.

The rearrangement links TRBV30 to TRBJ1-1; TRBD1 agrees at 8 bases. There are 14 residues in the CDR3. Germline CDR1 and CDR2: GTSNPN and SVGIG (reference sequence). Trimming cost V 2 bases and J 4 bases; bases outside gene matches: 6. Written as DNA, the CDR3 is TGTGCCTGGAGTCAGGGGGCAGTGGGCACTGAAGCTTTCTTT. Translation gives CAWSQGAVGTEAFF.

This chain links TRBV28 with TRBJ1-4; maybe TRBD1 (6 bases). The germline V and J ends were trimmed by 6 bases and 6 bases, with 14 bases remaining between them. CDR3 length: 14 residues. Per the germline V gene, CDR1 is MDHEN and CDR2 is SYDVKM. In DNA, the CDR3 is TGTGCCAGCAGCGAGGGGGTAATCGATGAAAAACTGTTTTTT. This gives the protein CASSEGVIDEKLFF.

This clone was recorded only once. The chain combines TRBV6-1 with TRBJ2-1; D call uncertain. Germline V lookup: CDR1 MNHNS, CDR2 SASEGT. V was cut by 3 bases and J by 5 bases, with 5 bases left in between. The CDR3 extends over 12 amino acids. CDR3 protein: CASSETNNEQFF. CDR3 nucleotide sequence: TGTGCCAGCAGTGAGACAAACAATGAGCAGTTCTTC.

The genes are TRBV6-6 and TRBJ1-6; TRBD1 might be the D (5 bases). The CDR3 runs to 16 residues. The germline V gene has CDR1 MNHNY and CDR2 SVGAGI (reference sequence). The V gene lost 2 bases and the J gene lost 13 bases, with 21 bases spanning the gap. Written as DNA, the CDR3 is TGTGCCAGCAGTTACATGGGGAGCGGGGCGCTAGTGCCCCTCCACTTT. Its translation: CASSYMGSGALVPLHF.

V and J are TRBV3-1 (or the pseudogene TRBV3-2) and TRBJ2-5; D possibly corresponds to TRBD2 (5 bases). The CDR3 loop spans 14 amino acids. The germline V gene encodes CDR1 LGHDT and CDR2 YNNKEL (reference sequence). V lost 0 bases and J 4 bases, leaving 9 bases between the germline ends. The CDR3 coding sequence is TGTGCCAGCAGCCAAGAATCAGGAGGAGAGACCCAGTACTTC. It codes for CASSQESGGETQYF.

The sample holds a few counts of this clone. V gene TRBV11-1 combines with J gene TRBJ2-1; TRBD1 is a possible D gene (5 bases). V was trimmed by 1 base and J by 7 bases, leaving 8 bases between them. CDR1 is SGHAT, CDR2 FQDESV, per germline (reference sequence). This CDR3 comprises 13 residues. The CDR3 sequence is CASSLGRANEQFF. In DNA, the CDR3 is TGTGCCAGCAGCTTAGGCAGGGCGAATGAGCAGTTCTTC. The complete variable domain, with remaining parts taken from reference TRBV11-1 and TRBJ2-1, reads EAEVAQSPRYKITEKSQAVAFWCDPISGHATLYWYRQILGQGPELLVQFQDESVVDDSQLPKDRFSAERLKGVDSTLKIQPAELGDSAMYLCASSLGRANEQFFGPGTRLTVL.

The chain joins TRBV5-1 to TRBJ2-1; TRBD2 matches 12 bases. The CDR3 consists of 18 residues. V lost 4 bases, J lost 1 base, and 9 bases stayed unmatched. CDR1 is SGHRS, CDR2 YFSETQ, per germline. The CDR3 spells CASSGGLAGQGSYNEQFF. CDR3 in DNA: TGCGCCAGCAGCGGGGGACTAGCGGGTCAGGGATCCTACAATGAGCAGTTCTTC.

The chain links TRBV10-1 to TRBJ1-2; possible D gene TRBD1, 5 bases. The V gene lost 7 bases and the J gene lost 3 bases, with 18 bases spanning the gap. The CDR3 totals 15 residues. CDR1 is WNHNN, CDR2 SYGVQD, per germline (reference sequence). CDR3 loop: CASTPGQGLDYGYTF. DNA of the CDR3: TGCGCCAGCACTCCCGGGCAGGGCCTTGACTATGGCTACACCTTC.

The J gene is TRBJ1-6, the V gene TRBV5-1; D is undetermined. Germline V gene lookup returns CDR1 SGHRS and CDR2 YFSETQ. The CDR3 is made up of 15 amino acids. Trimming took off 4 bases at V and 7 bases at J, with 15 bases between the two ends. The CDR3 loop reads CASSPPEGRNSPLHF. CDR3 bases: TGCGCCAGCAGCCCCCCGGAGGGAAGAAATTCACCCCTCCACTTT.

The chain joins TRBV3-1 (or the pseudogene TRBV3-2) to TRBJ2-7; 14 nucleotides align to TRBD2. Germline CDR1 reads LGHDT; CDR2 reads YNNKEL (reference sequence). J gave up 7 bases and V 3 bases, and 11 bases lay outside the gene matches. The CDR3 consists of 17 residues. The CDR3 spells CASSHWGLAGEAREQYF. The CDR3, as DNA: TGTGCCAGCAGCCATTGGGGACTAGCGGGGGAGGCTAGGGAGCAGTACTTC.

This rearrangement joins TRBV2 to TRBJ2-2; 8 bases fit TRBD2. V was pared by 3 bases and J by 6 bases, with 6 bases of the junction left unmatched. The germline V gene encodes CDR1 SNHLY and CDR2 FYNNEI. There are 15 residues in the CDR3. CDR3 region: CASSDGRGTPGELFF. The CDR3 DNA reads TGTGCCAGCAGTGACGGGAGGGGGACGCCCGGGGAGCTGTTTTTT.

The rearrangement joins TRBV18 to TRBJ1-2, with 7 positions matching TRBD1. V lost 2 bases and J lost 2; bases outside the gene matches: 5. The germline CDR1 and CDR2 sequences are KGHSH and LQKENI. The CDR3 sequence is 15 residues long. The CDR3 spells CASSPTTGNNYGYTF. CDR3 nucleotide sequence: TGTGCCAGCTCACCAACGACAGGGAACAACTATGGCTACACCTTC.

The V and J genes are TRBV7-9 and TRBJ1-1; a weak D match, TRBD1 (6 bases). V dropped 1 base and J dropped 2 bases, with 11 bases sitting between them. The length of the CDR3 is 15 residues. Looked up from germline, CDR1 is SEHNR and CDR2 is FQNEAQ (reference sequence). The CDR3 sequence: CASSLVQGFNTEAFF. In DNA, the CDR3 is TGTGCCAGCAGCTTAGTACAGGGATTTAACACTGAAGCTTTCTTT.

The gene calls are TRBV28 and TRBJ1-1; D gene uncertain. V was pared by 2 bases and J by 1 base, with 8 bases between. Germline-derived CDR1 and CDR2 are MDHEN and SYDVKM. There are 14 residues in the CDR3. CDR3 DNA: TGTGCCAGCAGTTTAAGAATCGGGAACACTGAAGCTTTCTTT. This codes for CASSLRIGNTEAFF.

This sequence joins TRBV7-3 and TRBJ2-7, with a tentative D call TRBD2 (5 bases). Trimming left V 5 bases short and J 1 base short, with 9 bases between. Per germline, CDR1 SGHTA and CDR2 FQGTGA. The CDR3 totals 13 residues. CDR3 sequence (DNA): TGTGCCAGCAGCCCCCCGGGATCCTACGAGCAGTACTTC. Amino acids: CASSPPGSYEQYF.

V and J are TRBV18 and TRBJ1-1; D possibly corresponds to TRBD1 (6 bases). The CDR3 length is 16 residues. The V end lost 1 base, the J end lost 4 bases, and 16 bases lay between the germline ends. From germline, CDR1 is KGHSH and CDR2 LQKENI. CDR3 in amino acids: CASSPQEGVKGTEAFF. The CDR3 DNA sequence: TGTGCCAGCTCACCACAAGAGGGGGTAAAGGGCACTGAAGCTTTCTTT.

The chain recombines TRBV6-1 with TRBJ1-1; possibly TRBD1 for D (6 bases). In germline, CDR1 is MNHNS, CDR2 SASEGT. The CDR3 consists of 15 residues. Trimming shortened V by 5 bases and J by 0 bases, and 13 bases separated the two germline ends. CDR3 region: CASSKKQGVNTEAFF. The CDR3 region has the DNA TGTGCCAGCAGTAAAAAACAGGGCGTGAACACTGAAGCTTTCTTT.

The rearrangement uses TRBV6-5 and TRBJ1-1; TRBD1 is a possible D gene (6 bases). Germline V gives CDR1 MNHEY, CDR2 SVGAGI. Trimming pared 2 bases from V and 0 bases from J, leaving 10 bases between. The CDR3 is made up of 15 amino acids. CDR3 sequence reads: CASSYNRQVNTEAFF. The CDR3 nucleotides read TGTGCCAGCAGTTACAATAGACAGGTGAACACTGAAGCTTTCTTT.

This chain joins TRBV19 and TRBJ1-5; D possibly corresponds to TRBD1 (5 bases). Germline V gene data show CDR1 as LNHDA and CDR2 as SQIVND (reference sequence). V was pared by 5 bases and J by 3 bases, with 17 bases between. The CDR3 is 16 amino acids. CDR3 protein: CASSLKPQGFNQPQHF. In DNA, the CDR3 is TGTGCCAGTAGTTTAAAACCCCAGGGTTTCAATCAGCCCCAGCATTTT.

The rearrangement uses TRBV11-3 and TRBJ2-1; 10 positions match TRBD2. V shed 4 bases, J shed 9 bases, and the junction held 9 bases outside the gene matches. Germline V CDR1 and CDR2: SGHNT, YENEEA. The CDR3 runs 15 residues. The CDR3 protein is CASSSAGGPFTEQFF. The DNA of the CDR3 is TGTGCCAGCAGCTCAGCGGGAGGGCCTTTTACTGAGCAGTTCTTC.

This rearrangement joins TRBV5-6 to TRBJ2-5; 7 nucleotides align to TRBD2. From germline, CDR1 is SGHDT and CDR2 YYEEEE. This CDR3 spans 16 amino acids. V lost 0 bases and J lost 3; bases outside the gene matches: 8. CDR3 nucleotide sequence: TGTGCCAGCAGCTTGGGGTTAGCGGGTCGAAAAGAGACCCAGTACTTC. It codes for CASSLGLAGRKETQYF.

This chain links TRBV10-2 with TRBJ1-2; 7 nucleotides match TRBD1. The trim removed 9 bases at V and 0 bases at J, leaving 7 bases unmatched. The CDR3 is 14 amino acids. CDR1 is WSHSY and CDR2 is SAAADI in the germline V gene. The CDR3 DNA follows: TGCGCCAGTGGACAGGACCCAGCTAACTATGGCTACACCTTC. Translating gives CASGQDPANYGYTF.

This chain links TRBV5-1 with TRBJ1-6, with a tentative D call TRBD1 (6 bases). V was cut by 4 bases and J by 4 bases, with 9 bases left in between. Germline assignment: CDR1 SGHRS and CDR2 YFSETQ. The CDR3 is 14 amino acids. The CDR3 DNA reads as TGCGCCAGCAGCCTGGACAGTTATAATTCACCCCTCCACTTT. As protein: CASSLDSYNSPLHF.

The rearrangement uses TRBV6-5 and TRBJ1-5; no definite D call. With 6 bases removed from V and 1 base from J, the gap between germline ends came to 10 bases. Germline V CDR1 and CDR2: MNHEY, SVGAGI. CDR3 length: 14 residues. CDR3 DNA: TGTGCCAGCAGGCTCGGAGGGAGCAATCAGCCCCAGCATTTT. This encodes CASRLGGSNQPQHF.

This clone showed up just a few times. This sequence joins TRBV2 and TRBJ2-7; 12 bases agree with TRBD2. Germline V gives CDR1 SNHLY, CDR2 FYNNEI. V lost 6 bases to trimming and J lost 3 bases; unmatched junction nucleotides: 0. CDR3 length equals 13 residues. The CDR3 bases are TGTGCCAGCAGGACTAGCGGGGGCTACGAGCAGTACTTC. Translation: CASRTSGGYEQYF.

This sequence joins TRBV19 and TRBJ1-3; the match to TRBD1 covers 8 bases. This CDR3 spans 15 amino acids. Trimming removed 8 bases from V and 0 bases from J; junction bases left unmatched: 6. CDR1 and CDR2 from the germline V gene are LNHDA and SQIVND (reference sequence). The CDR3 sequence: CASSRTGNSGNTIYF. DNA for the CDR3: TGTGCCAGTTCCAGGACAGGGAACTCTGGAAACACCATATATTTT.

CDR3 sequence reads: CASSLAGGDEQYF. CDR3 in DNA: TGTGCCAGCAGCTTAGCAGGGGGAGACGAGCAGTACTTC. The chain joins TRBV7-2 to TRBJ2-7; possibly TRBD1 for D (6 bases). The germline V gene has CDR1 SGHTA and CDR2 FQGNSA. The V gene lost 0 bases and the J gene lost 5 bases, with 8 bases spanning the gap. The CDR3 is 13 amino acids.

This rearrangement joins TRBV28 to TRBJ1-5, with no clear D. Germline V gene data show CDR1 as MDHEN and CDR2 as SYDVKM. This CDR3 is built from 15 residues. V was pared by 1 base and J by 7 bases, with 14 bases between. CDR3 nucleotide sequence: TGTGCCAGCAGTTTATCTTCGAGGGTTATACAGCCCCAGCATTTT. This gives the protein CASSLSSRVIQPQHF.